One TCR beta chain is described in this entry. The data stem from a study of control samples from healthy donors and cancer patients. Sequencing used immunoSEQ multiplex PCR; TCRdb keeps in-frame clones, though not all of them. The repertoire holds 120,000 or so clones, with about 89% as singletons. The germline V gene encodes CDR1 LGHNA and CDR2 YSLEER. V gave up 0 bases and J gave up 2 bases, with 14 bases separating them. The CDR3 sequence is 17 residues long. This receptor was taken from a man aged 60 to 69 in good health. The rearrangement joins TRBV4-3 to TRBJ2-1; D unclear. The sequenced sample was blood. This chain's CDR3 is CASSQDRAPWPYNEQFF. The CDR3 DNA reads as TGCGCCAGCAGCCAAGATAGAGCTCCCTGGCCCTACAATGAGCAGTTCTTC.